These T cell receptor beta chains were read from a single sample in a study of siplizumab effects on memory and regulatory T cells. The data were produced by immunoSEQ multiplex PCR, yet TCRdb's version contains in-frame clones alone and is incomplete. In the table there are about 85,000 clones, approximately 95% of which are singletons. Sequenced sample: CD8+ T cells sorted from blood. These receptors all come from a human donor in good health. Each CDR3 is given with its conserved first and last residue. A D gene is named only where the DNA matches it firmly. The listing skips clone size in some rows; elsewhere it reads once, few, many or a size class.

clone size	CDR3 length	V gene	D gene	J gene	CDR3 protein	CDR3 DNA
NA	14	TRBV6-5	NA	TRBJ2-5	CASSYRPESETQYF	TGTGCCAGCAGTTACCGTCCGGAGTCAGAGACCCAGTACTTC
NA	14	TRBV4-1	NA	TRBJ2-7	CASSLGKGVHEQYF	TGCGCCAGCAGCCTGGGGAAGGGGGTCCACGAGCAGTACTTC
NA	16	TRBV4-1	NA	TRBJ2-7	CASSQERQVVELEQYF	TGCGCCAGCAGCCAAGAAAGGCAGGTCGTCGAGCTCGAGCAGTACTTC
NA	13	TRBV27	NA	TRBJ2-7	CASSLAQAYEQYF	TGTGCCAGCAGTTTAGCCCAGGCCTACGAGCAGTACTTC
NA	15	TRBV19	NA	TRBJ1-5	CASSIVRDGDQPQHF	TGTGCCAGTAGTATAGTTCGGGACGGAGACCAGCCCCAGCATTTT
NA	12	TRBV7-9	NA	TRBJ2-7	CASNSGSDEQYF	TGTGCCAGCAATAGCGGTTCTGACGAGCAGTACTTC
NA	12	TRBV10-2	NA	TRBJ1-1	CASGGVNTEAFF	TGCGCCAGCGGGGGGGTGAACACTGAAGCTTTCTTT
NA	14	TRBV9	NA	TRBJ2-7	CASSVDSLYYEQYF	TGTGCCAGCAGCGTAGATTCTCTATACTACGAGCAGTACTTC
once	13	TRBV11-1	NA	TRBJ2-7	CASSLRGVYEQYF	TGTGCCAGCAGCCTGCGGGGCGTATACGAGCAGTACTTC
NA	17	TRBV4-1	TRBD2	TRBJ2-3	CASSQDRGSGTKDTQYF	TGCGCCAGCAGCCAAGATCGCGGGAGCGGCACCAAAGATACGCAGTATTTT
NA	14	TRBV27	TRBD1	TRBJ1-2	CASSSGQGDYGYTF	TGTGCCAGCAGTTCGGGACAGGGGGACTATGGCTACACCTTC
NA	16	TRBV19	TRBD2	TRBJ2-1	CASSMTSGRAIDEQFF	TGTGCCAGTAGTATGACTAGCGGGAGGGCCATAGATGAGCAGTTCTTC
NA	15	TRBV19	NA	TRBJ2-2	CAISDPTGNTGELFF	TGTGCCATCTCAGATCCAACAGGGAACACCGGGGAGCTGTTTTTT
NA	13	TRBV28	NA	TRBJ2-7	CASSSDSSYEQYF	TGTGCCAGCAGTTCCGATAGCTCCTACGAGCAGTACTTC
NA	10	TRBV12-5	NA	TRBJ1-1	CASGFPEAFF	TGTGCTAGTGGTTTTCCTGAAGCTTTCTTT
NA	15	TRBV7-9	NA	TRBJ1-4	CASSLDWDGDEKLFF	TGTGCCAGCAGCTTAGACTGGGACGGAGATGAAAAACTGTTTTTT
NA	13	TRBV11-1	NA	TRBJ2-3	CASTPAAEDTQYF	TGTGCCAGCACCCCCGCGGCGGAGGATACGCAGTATTTT
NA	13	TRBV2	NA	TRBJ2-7	CASGPGWSYEQYF	TGTGCCAGCGGGCCGGGGTGGTCCTACGAGCAGTACTTC
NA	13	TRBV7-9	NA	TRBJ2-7	CASTLFGSYEQYF	TGTGCCAGCACCTTATTCGGGTCATACGAGCAGTACTTC
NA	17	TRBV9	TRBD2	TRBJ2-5	CASSGPRLAGVQETQYF	TGTGCCAGCAGCGGGCCCAGACTAGCGGGCGTTCAAGAGACCCAGTACTTC
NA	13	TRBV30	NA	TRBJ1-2	CAWSVLEVNGYTF	TGTGCCTGGAGTGTACTGGAAGTAAACGGCTACACCTTC
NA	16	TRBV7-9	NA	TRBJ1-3	CASAKEGIATGNTIYF	TGTGCCAGCGCAAAAGAAGGCATAGCTACTGGAAACACCATATATTTT